This T cell receptor (beta chain) was recorded in a study of human thymus T cells. Obtained as resections during corrective heart surgery, the thymus tissue was then studied. CDR3 size: 14 residues. Germline trimming cut 4 bases from V and 3 bases from J; bases unmatched to any gene: 3. CDR1 is MGHRA, CDR2 YSYEKL, per germline. This clone was counted a few times. The assay was immunoSEQ multiplex PCR, and TCRdb's table has in-frame clones only and misses some. The data contain 65,000 to 90,000 clones, over 85% of them singletons. Sequencing input: thymus tissue. The genes are TRBV4-1 and TRBJ2-1; TRBD2 aligns across 7 bases. The clonotype comes from a girl under three years old with a congenital heart defect but otherwise immunologically healthy. The CDR3, as DNA: TGCGCCAGCAGCCGTCTAGCGGTCTACAATGAGCAGTTCTTC. Translated, it gives CASSRLAVYNEQFF.